Described below is a single TCR beta chain sequence and its context. Its antigen is not identified. There were TCR beta CDR3 regions amplified from RNA transcripts. The HTBI set primed first-round TCR CDR3 RT-PCR. From the multiplex PCR reads, TCRdb called clonotypes with MiXCR, one entry per CDR3 protein. Altogether more than 500,000 distinct CDR3 sequences are present, around 45% being singletons, with the ten largest covering around 19%. The data were taken from a study of T cells in Graves' hyperthyroidism and ophthalmopathy. General observations from the study: Most thyroid-expanded clonotypes above 0.001 were also found in blood.

The length of the CDR3 is 10 residues. V was shortened by 5 bases and J by 13 bases, with 6 bases between the two germline ends. The chain employs TRBV12-3 or TRBV12-4 and TRBJ1-6, with unresolved D. The clonotype originates from an adult woman with Graves' disease, either hyperthyroidism or ophthalmopathy (not recorded which). The sequencing sample was made of peripheral blood or thyroid tissue (not recorded which). CDR3 region: CASSPRPLHF. The CDR3 nucleotides are TGTGCCAGCAGTCCTAGGCCCCTCCACTTT.